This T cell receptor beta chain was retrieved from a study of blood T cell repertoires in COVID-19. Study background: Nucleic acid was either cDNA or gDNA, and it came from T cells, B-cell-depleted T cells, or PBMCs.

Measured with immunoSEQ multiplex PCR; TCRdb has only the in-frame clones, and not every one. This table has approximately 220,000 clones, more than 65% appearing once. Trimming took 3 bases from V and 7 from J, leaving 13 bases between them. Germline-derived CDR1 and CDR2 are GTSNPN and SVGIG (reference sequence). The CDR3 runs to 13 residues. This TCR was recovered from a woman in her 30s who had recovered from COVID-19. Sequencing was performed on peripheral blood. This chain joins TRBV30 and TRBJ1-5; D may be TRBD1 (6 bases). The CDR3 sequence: CAWSYRVGQPQHF. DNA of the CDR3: TGTGCCTGGAGCTACAGGGTGGGACAGCCCCAGCATTTT.